These 3 T cell receptor beta chains came from one sample sequenced in a study of blood T cell repertoires in COVID-19. Clones were read by immunoSEQ multiplex PCR, and TCRdb kept only the in-frame ones, dropping some. The sample has 180,000 or so clones; more than 70% are singletons. The material sequenced was peripheral blood. The receptors here all came from a woman in her twenties or thirties with acute or convalescent COVID-19.

The chain combines TRBV29-1 with TRBJ1-1; D may be TRBD1 (6 bases). Trimming cost V 5 bases and J 1 base, with 17 bases left between them. Germline-derived CDR1 and CDR2 are SQVTM and ANQGSEA. The CDR3 contains 15 residues. For the CDR3, the DNA is TGCAGCGTTATTGGCCTGGGACATGCGAACACTGAAGCTTTCTTT. Translating gives CSVIGLGHANTEAFF.

The gene calls are TRBV5-1 and TRBJ2-3; 7 nucleotides line up with TRBD2. The V segment lost 6 bases and the J segment 2 bases; nucleotides outside the gene matches: 9. The germline gives CDR1 SGHRS, CDR2 YFSETQ. The CDR3 runs 15 residues. In DNA, the CDR3 is TGCGCCAGCACCCCGTTTAGCGGGCCCACAGATACGCAGTATTTT. As protein: CASTPFSGPTDTQYF.

The V gene is TRBV3-1 (or the pseudogene TRBV3-2), the J gene TRBJ1-3; D is unresolved. CDR1 LGHDT and CDR2 YNNKEL come from the germline V gene (reference sequence). The CDR3 is 15 amino acids. V was cut by 4 bases and J by 0 bases, with 10 bases left in between. The CDR3 loop is CASSRAGGSGNTIYF. CDR3 coding DNA: TGTGCCAGCAGCCGCGCAGGAGGCTCTGGAAACACCATATATTTT.